A selection of T cell receptor beta chains follows, all from one sample in a study of blood T cell repertoires in COVID-19. The assay was immunoSEQ multiplex PCR, and TCRdb's table has in-frame clones only and misses some. The repertoire holds 70,000 to 100,000 clones, with roughly nine tenths as singletons. The sample comprised peripheral blood. These receptors were collected from a woman between 55 and 75 years old with COVID-19, enrolled during active disease. The CDR3 runs from the conserved cysteine through the conserved F or W. A D gene is named only where the DNA matches it firmly. Only some rows state a clone size, as once, few, many or a class for expanded clones.

size | J | D | V | DNA | CDR3
once | TRBJ1-5 | TRBD1 | TRBV7-2 | TGTGCCAGCAGCTCGGACAGGGATAATCAGCCCCAGCATTTT | CASSSDRDNQPQHF
- | TRBJ2-3 | - | TRBV14 | TGTGCCAGCAGCCAAATTGTGGGGGCGGCAGATACGCAGTATTTT | CASSQIVGAADTQYF
- | TRBJ2-4 | - | TRBV18 | TGTGCCAGCTCACCCGGATCCGGGGATAACAAAAACATTCAGTACTTC | CASSPGSGDNKNIQYF
- | TRBJ2-7 | - | TRBV5-6 | TGTGCCAGCAGCTTGGAAGAGGAGCAGTACTTC | CASSLEEEQYF
- | TRBJ2-3 | TRBD2 | TRBV19 | TGTGCCAGTAGTAGGAGCGGGGGGGTGTATACGCAGTATTTT | CASSRSGGVYTQYF
once | TRBJ2-2 | TRBD2 | TRBV15 | TGTGCCACCAGCAGAGATCGCGGGGGATTAGCGAACACCGGGGAGCTGTTTTTT | CATSRDRGGLANTGELFF
- | TRBJ1-1 | - | TRBV5-5 | TGTGCCAGCAGCTTGTATGGGGGGATTCTGAACACTGAAGCTTTCTTT | CASSLYGGILNTEAFF
- | TRBJ2-1 | TRBD1 | TRBV10-1 | TGCGCCAGCAGTGAGTCGAGGCCAGGGGGCGATTTTGAGCAGTTCTTC | CASSESRPGGDFEQFF
- | TRBJ1-1 | TRBD1 | TRBV7-2 | TGTGCCAGCAGCTTAGGGGGACAGGGAATGAACACTGAAGCTTTCTTT | CASSLGGQGMNTEAFF
once | TRBJ1-2 | - | TRBV7-9 | TGTGCCAGCAGCTTAGGTGGACAGAACTATGGCTACACCTTC | CASSLGGQNYGYTF
- | TRBJ2-3 | TRBD2 | TRBV4-3 | TGCGCCAGCAGCCTCGGCTGGGGAGGGGAGGAAGATACGCAGTATTTT | CASSLGWGGEEDTQYF
- | TRBJ2-7 | - | TRBV7-7 | TGTGCTAGCAGCGCGGACTGGAGAAACCCCGAGCAGTACTTC | CASSADWRNPEQYF
- | TRBJ1-4 | TRBD1 | TRBV5-5 | TGTGCCAGCAGCTTGGGGACAGGGGATCGGGAAAAACTGTTTTTT | CASSLGTGDREKLFF
once | TRBJ2-3 | TRBD2 | TRBV9 | TGTGCCAGCAGCGTAGTCGGGGGGACAGATACGCAGTATTTT | CASSVVGGTDTQYF
once | TRBJ1-2 | - | TRBV7-2 | TGTGCCAGCAGCTGGCGGGGCTACACCTTC | CASSWRGYTF
- | TRBJ2-5 | - | TRBV30 | TGTGCCTGGAGTCGGGAGACAGAGACCCAGTACTTC | CAWSRETETQYF
- | TRBJ2-7 | - | TRBV30 | TGTGCCTGGAGTGTGGGCCAGGGCCTCTACGAGCAGTACTTC | CAWSVGQGLYEQYF
once | TRBJ1-2 | - | TRBV6-5 | TGTGCCAGCAGTCGACAGGACTACTATGGCTACACCTTC | CASSRQDYYGYTF
- | TRBJ2-7 | - | TRBV6-5 | TGTGCCAGCAGTTACTCCCGGGACACCCCCTACGAGCAGTACTTC | CASSYSRDTPYEQYF
- | TRBJ1-1 | - | TRBV6-1 | TGTGCCAGCAGTGAATTCACGAGGGAAGCTTTCTTT | CASSEFTREAFF
- | TRBJ1-5 | - | TRBV6-2/TRBV6-3 | TGTGCCAGCAGCTGGCTTGTTAGCAATCAGCCCCAGCATTTT | CASSWLVSNQPQHF
- | TRBJ1-1 | - | TRBV30 | TGTGCCTGGAGTCGGGGGGGTTCGAACACTGAAGCTTTCTTT | CAWSRGGSNTEAFF
many | TRBJ2-4 | - | TRBV24-1 | TGTGCCACCAGTGATGAGCGAATGGGCATTCAGTACTTC | CATSDERMGIQYF
- | TRBJ1-1 | - | TRBV7-9 | TGTGCCAGCAGCTTATTTTCAGGGGCTGGGACTGAAGCTTTCTTT | CASSLFSGAGTEAFF
- | TRBJ2-1 | - | TRBV2 | TGTGCCAGCAGTTCACTCTCCTACAATGAGCAGTTCTTC | CASSSLSYNEQFF
- | TRBJ1-5 | - | TRBV7-9 | TGTGCCAGCAGCTTACAGGGCAATCAGCCCCAGCATTTT | CASSLQGNQPQHF
- | TRBJ2-5 | - | TRBV27 | TGTGCCAGCAGTTTATCGTCGGTCAGGGAGACCCAGTACTTC | CASSLSSVRETQYF
- | TRBJ2-7 | TRBD2 | TRBV4-3 | TGCGCCAGCAGCCAAGATCTTTCAGCGGGACAGCAGTACTTC | CASSQDLSAGQQYF
- | TRBJ2-3 | - | TRBV2 | TGTGCCAGCAATCCCGAGACTAGGGTAGATACGCAGTATTTT | CASNPETRVDTQYF
- | TRBJ1-4 | - | TRBV30 | TGTGCCTGGAGTCCGACGGGTCCGGGGGAAAAACTGTTTTTT | CAWSPTGPGEKLFF
- | TRBJ2-1 | - | TRBV2 | TGTGCCAGCGCGCCCGACAATGAGCAGTTCTTC | CASAPDNEQFF
- | TRBJ2-1 | TRBD2 | TRBV19 | TGTGCCAGTAGTCCAAGGACCGCGGGACTAGCATCGGATGAGCAGTTCTTC | CASSPRTAGLASDEQFF
- | TRBJ2-7 | TRBD2 | TRBV7-6 | TGTGCCAGCAGCGCCGGACTAGCGGGGGCCTTCTACGAGCAGTACTTC | CASSAGLAGAFYEQYF
- | TRBJ2-7 | - | TRBV10-3 | TGTGCCATCAGTGTCCGTGGCGGGACAGACTACGAGCAGTACTTC | CAISVRGGTDYEQYF
- | TRBJ2-5 | TRBD1 | TRBV18 | TGTGCCAGCTCACCGGACCAGGGGGTGCGGACCCAGTACTTC | CASSPDQGVRTQYF
- | TRBJ2-3 | TRBD2 | TRBV7-2 | TGTGCCAGCAGTCGAGGCGGGGGGGCTGGAGATACGCAGTATTTT | CASSRGGGAGDTQYF
few | TRBJ2-1 | TRBD2 | TRBV7-3 | TGTGCCAGCAGCGAAGAGGGCCCGGGGGGGCCGATTAGCTCCTACAATGAGCAGTTCTTC | CASSEEGPGGPISSYNEQFF
- | TRBJ2-7 | TRBD1 | TRBV12-3/TRBV12-4 | TGTGCCAGCCCAGGGGGTGATGCCTACGGGCAGTACTTC | CASPGGDAYGQYF
- | TRBJ2-3 | - | TRBV7-3 | TGTGCCAGCAGCTCAGGCGGGGGCCGAGATACGCAGTATTTT | CASSSGGGRDTQYF
- | TRBJ1-6 | TRBD1 | TRBV30 | TGTGCCTGGCGCGTCCTTAGACAGGGTAATTCACCCCTCCACTTT | CAWRVLRQGNSPLHF
- | TRBJ2-1 | TRBD1 | TRBV7-9 | TGTGCCAGCAGCTTAATGGGACAGGGTGCCAATGAGCAGTTCTTC | CASSLMGQGANEQFF
- | TRBJ1-2 | - | TRBV19 | TGTGCCAGTAGTAGGACAGAGGGCTATGGCTACACCTTC | CASSRTEGYGYTF
- | TRBJ2-7 | - | TRBV18 | TGTGCCAGCTCACTAGGTCAGGGTAGCTCCTACGAGCAGTACTTC | CASSLGQGSSYEQYF
- | TRBJ1-1 | - | TRBV6-5 | TGTGCCAGCCGCAAAAGCCGTTTCGTGAACACTGAAGCTTTCTTT | CASRKSRFVNTEAFF
- | TRBJ1-6 | - | TRBV9 | TGTGCCAGCTCGAAAGGGGATTCACCCCTCCACTTT | CASSKGDSPLHF
- | TRBJ1-4 | TRBD1 | TRBV7-8 | TGTGCCAGCAGCTTAGACTGGGGACAGGGTAATGAAAAACTGTTTTTT | CASSLDWGQGNEKLFF
- | TRBJ2-7 | - | TRBV5-1 | TGCGCCAGCAGCTTCGCGCGTCTAGGATACGAGCAGTACTTC | CASSFARLGYEQYF
- | TRBJ1-5 | - | TRBV30 | TGTGCCTGGAGTGTACTGGGGGCAGGGTTTAGCAATCAGCCCCAGCATTTT | CAWSVLGAGFSNQPQHF
- | TRBJ1-4 | - | TRBV5-5 | TGTGCCAGCAGCTTGGGGGCTGAAAAACTGTTTTTT | CASSLGAEKLFF
once | TRBJ2-7 | TRBD1 | TRBV3-1/TRBV3-2 | TGTGCCAGCAGCCCAACCGGGAAGGGACAGGGCCACGAGCAGTACTTC | CASSPTGKGQGHEQYF
- | TRBJ2-5 | TRBD2 | TRBV2 | TGTGCCAGCAGTGTTAGGCTAGCGGTAGAGACCCAGTACTTC | CASSVRLAVETQYF
few | TRBJ1-4 | - | TRBV3-1/TRBV3-2 | TGTGCCAGCAGCCAGAATAGTCCGGGGTCCGGCGAAAAACTGTTTTTT | CASSQNSPGSGEKLFF